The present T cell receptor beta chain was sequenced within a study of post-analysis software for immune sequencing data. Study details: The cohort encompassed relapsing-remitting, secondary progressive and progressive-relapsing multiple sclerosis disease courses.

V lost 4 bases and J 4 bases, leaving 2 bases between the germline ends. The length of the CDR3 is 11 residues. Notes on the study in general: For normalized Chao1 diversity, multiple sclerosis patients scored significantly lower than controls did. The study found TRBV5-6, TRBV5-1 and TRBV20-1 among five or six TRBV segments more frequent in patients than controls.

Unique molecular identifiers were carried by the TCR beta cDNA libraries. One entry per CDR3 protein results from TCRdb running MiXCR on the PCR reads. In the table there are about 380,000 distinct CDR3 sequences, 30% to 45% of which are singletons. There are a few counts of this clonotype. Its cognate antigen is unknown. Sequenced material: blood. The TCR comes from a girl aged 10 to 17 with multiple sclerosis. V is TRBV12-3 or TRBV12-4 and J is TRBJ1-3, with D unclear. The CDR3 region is CASSSGNTIYF. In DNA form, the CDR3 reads TGTGCCAGCAGTTCAGGAAACACCATATATTTT.